This TCR beta chain was sequenced for a study of response to subunit inactivated influenza vaccine. CDR1 and CDR2 (germline): DFQATT, SNEGSKA (reference sequence). V shed 8 bases and J 3 bases; nucleotides not matched to a gene: 7. CDR3 size: 14 residues. TCRdb fed the RT-PCR reads into MiXCR, producing one record per CDR3 protein. The data contain about 570,000 distinct CDR3 sequences, roughly 10% of them singletons. These sequences were also reported in another study, on T cells expressing NK-cell markers. From that report: It was by 5'RACE template switching with UMIs that TCR beta cDNA was made. According to the study, TCR beta repertoires originated from sorted CD3+CD56+NKG2C+, CD3+CD56+NKG2C- and CD3+CD56-NKG2C+ T cells. With respect to HCMV, seven of the eight sequenced donors were seropositive, and one was seronegative. The study found dominant NKG2C+ clonotypes at about 1.0-8% of CD8+ T cells in over 5 donors. Specificity for HCMV among expanded NKG2C+ T cell clones was not established.

The starting material was PBMCs from blood, obtained on the day of vaccination. V usage is TRBV20-1 and J usage is TRBJ2-3, with 11 bases aligning to TRBD2. The sequence was collected from a man aged 50 or older who received an inactivated influenza vaccine. CDR3 in amino acids: CSPLGLADTDTQYF. CDR3 DNA: TGCAGTCCACTGGGACTAGCGGATACAGATACGCAGTATTTT.